This section outlines one T cell receptor beta chain sequence together with its context. The antigen is undetermined. There are 13 residues in the CDR3. The germline V gene has CDR1 DFQATT and CDR2 SNEGSKA (reference sequence). Trimming cost V 7 bases and J 1 base, with 13 bases left between them. This specimen comes from a study of blood T cells in healthy people across ages. General observations from the study: Higher diversity, along with more naive CD4+ cells, distinguished long-lived donors from aged donors.

The authors ran a second PCR of 7 to 11 cycles using a sample-barcoded 5' primer and a J-beta primer mix. Each CDR3 protein gets one entry after TCRdb re-called the 5' RACE reads with MiXCR. Among around 800,000 distinct CDR3 sequences listed, about half were seen once. At least 6 million PBMCs were isolated per sample. This rearrangement joins TRBV20-1 to TRBJ1-1, with D tentatively TRBD1 (6 bases). This TCR was sampled from an elderly man in good health. Material for sequencing was blood. CDR3 residues: CSVYTTGNTEAFF. The CDR3 DNA reads TGCAGTGTTTATACGACAGGGAACACTGAAGCTTTCTTT.